This note documents a single TCR beta chain sequence. This record belongs to a study of shared clonotypes between healthy human individuals. Only CD45RO-negative cells positively selected for CCR7 counted as naive CD8 cells, so terminally differentiated effector memory CD45RA+ cells were excluded. The CDR3 contains 14 residues. CDR1 and CDR2 from the germline V gene are MNHNS and SASEGT. V lost 7 bases and J 3 bases, leaving 16 bases between the germline ends. The table came from immunoSEQ multiplex PCR; TCRdb's copy has only in-frame clones and leaves some out. This table has approximately 1.9 million clones, around 95% appearing once.

This TCR came from a man between 18 and 35 years old in good health. Some clones in this sample may be carry-over from other donors' samples. Material: naive CD8+ T cells from PBMCs. The chain has TRBV6-1 and TRBJ2-7; D unresolved. DNA for the CDR3: TGTGCCAGCACTCGGCGGCCAGACCACTACGAGCAGTACTTC. It encodes CASTRRPDHYEQYF.